This entry features one T cell receptor (beta chain) sequence. Its antigen is still unknown. The data were produced by immunoSEQ multiplex PCR, yet TCRdb's version contains in-frame clones alone and is incomplete. The sample includes some 80,000 clones, roughly 85% seen only once; the top ten take around 0.58%. The data are from a study of CD4 T cell repertoires in COVID-19. CDR3 length: 11 amino acids. Germline V gene data show CDR1 as ENHRY and CDR2 as SYGVKD. V was clipped by 5 bases and J by 7 bases, with 8 bases between them. Study-wide points: Some SARS-CoV-2 clonotypes, between about 6 and 28%, recurred in SARS-CoV and/or HKU1 cultures.

Material: CD4+ T cells from peripheral blood, obtained after recovery from COVID-19. The chain couples TRBV10-3 to TRBJ2-5; D is unresolved. The sequence was obtained from a human donor who had COVID-19. Here the CDR3 DNA reads TGTGCCATCAGTAGAGACGGGACCCAGTACTTC. Encoded protein: CAISRDGTQYF.